This T cell receptor (beta chain) appears in the sequencing data of a study of T-cell memory formation after mild COVID-19. Study conclusions and caveats: Later expanders leaned toward CD4+, whereas clones contracting from day 15 to 85 were balanced CD4/CD8.

The TCR alpha and TCR beta cDNA libraries, bearing sample barcodes and UMIs, were generated by 5'RACE using constant-segment primers. TCRdb ran MiXCR on the 5' RACE reads and lists one entry per CDR3 protein. This table holds hundreds of thousands of distinct CDR3 sequences, approximately 29% found once. Turning to this clonotype: Its antigen is unidentified.

Looked up from germline, CDR1 is SQVTM and CDR2 is ANQGSEA. Deletions cut 5 bases from V and 4 bases from J, with 11 bases between. The CDR3 runs 12 residues. The specimen sequenced was PBMCs or a T cell subset sorted from them (not recorded which). V and J are TRBV29-1 and TRBJ2-5, with D possibly called TRBD1 or TRBD2 (5 bases each). This TCR derives from an adult woman who had mild COVID-19 (a few samples of this study predate the infection). Cell type and time point are not known. In DNA form, the CDR3 reads TGCAGCGTTCGGGGTCAGGGAGAGACCCAGTACTTC. It is translated as CSVRGQGETQYF.